This TCR beta chain came from a study of shared clonotypes between healthy human individuals. Concerning this clone: Antigen unknown.

This CDR3 comprises 16 residues. V was trimmed by 2 bases and J by 0 bases, leaving 12 bases between them. Germline assignment: CDR1 SGHRS and CDR2 YFSETQ. General study results and limits: Rarefaction demonstrated incomplete sorted-subset sequencing despite large depth.

CD4+ cell separation produced CD45RA+ naive and CD45RA-negative memory subsets. Sorted-subset replicate PCRs used 150 to 200 ng DNA, around 27,000 T cell genomes. TCRdb keeps only in-frame clones here, not all; method: immunoSEQ multiplex PCR. The sample carries approximately 500,000 clones, 95% to 97% recorded once. The rearrangement links TRBV5-1 to TRBJ2-4; D might be TRBD2 (6 bases). The clonotype was recovered from a woman in her 30s in good health. Material: naive CD4+ T cells sorted from blood. The sample's subset: CD45RA+ positively selected. The CDR3 DNA sequence: TGCGCCAGCAGCTTAGGGGAGGCGCTAGCCAAAAACATTCAGTACTTC. Its protein is CASSLGEALAKNIQYF.